The 22 T cell receptor beta chains below all came from one sample that was sequenced in a study of T cells in Graves' hyperthyroidism and ophthalmopathy. There were TCR beta CDR3 regions amplified from RNA transcripts. Using the HTBI primer set, a first-round RT-PCR was run on the TCR CDR3. TCRdb redid the calling of the multiplex PCR reads with MiXCR, one entry per CDR3 protein. There are 90,000 to 120,000 distinct CDR3 sequences in the sample; about 15% occur only once, and around 44% lies in the top ten. Source material: blood. The source is a woman aged 45-59 years with Graves' hyperthyroidism.

This clonotype has ten or more counts. V gene TRBV6-2 or TRBV6-3 combines with J gene TRBJ2-7; 12 bases map to TRBD1. V dropped 0 bases and J dropped 6; count of bases not matched to a gene: 6. Germline loops: CDR1 MNHEY, CDR2 SVGEGT. This CDR3 spans 16 amino acids. The CDR3 nucleotides are TGTGCCAGCAGTTACTCGAAGGGACAGGGGGCAGGCGAGCAGTACGTC. Translation: CASSYSKGQGAGEQYV.

The sample holds many counts of this clonotype. The V gene is TRBV18, the J gene TRBJ2-7; D unclear. Trimming shortened V by 3 bases and J by 2 bases, and 8 bases separated the two germline ends. From germline, CDR1 is KGHSH and CDR2 LQKENI. The CDR3 loop spans 13 amino acids. This CDR3 reads CASSPGSAYEQYV. As DNA, the CDR3 is TGTGCCAGCTCACCGGGTTCGGCCTACGAGCAGTACGTC.

This clonotype was seen more than once but under ten times. A read error is possible here, since a much larger clone lies one base away. The chain uses TRBV15 and TRBJ2-7; 9 bases line up with TRBD2. Germline V gives CDR1 LNHNV, CDR2 YYDKDF (reference sequence). J lost 1 base, V lost 1 base, and 2 bases had no gene match. The CDR3 is 15 residues long. The CDR3 reads CATSRVAGGSYEQYF. CDR3 sequence (DNA): TGTGCCACCAGCAGAGTTGCGGGAGGGTCCTACGAGCAGTACTTC.

This clonotype was recorded at least ten times. This chain uses TRBV5-1 with TRBJ1-1, with D tentatively TRBD1 (5 bases). The germline CDR1 and CDR2 sequences are SGHRS and YFSETQ. This CDR3 is built from 14 residues. Trimming left V 4 bases short and J 3 bases short, with 13 bases between. The CDR3 reads CASSRATGDTEAFF. CDR3 bases: TGCGCCAGCAGCAGGGCCACGGGGGACACTGAAGCTTTCTTT.

The chain recombines TRBV5-1 with TRBJ2-7; 8 bases are shared with TRBD1. Trimming removed 3 bases from V and 3 bases from J; junction bases left unmatched: 5. The CDR3 extends over 14 amino acids. Germline V gene lookup returns CDR1 SGHRS and CDR2 YFSETQ. The CDR3 is CASSYPDRVYEQYF. CDR3 nucleotides: TGCGCCAGCAGCTATCCGGACAGGGTCTACGAGCAGTACTTC.

The V call is TRBV19, the J call TRBJ1-6; D possibly corresponds to TRBD1 (6 bases). Germline V gene sequence: CDR1 LNHDA, CDR2 SQIVND (reference sequence). V lost 3 bases, J lost 5 bases, and 8 bases lay in between. The CDR3 has 14 residues. CDR3 coding DNA: TGTGCCAGTAGTATCAGGACAGATAATTCACCCCTCCACTTT. As protein: CASSIRTDNSPLHF.

This clonotype was recorded many times. The chain links TRBV9 to TRBJ2-7, with D maybe TRBD2 (5 bases). CDR1 is SGDLS, CDR2 YYNGEE, per germline. The CDR3 contains 15 residues. V was cut by 0 bases and J by 6 bases, with 16 bases left in between. CDR3 nucleotide sequence: TGTGCCAGCAGCGTAGGCTCAGTGCCGGGGTCCGAGCAGTACTTC. This encodes CASSVGSVPGSEQYF.

This clonotype was seen at least ten times. J is TRBJ2-1 and V is TRBV5-5; D could derive from TRBD1 or TRBD2 (6 bases each). Germline V gene sequence: CDR1 SGHKS, CDR2 YYEKEE (reference sequence). The CDR3 length is 14 residues. V lost 0 bases, J lost 5 bases, and 9 bases lay in between. This CDR3 reads CASSLVGGDNEQFF. Here the CDR3 DNA reads TGTGCCAGCAGCTTGGTGGGGGGCGACAATGAGCAGTTCTTC.

V gene TRBV20-1 combines with J gene TRBJ2-1; 9 positions match TRBD1. Germline loops: CDR1 DFQATT, CDR2 SNEGSKA (reference sequence). The CDR3 is 15 amino acids. Germline trimming cut 6 bases from V and 10 bases from J; bases unmatched to any gene: 16. The CDR3, as DNA: TGCAGTGCCCCCGGGACAGGGTATCCGATGGAGGAGCAGTTCTTC. Translation gives CSAPGTGYPMEEQFF.

This clonotype was found many times. J is TRBJ2-3 and V is TRBV6-1; weak D call: TRBD1 (6 bases). CDR1 MNHNS and CDR2 SASEGT come from the germline V gene. V was cut by 4 bases and J by 0 bases, with 11 bases left in between. This CDR3 contains 15 residues. The CDR3 DNA is TGTGCCAGCAGTGTTACCAGGGGTAGCACAGATACGCAGTATTTT. Encoded protein: CASSVTRGSTDTQYF.

Worth noting for this clonotype: Germline and junction disagree at one end, which may indicate a read error. The rearrangement uses TRBV12-3 or TRBV12-4 and TRBJ2-2; possible D gene TRBD1, 6 bases. The CDR3 runs 12 residues. The CDR3 sequence is CANGQNTGELVF. CDR3 bases: TGTGCCAATGGACAGAACACCGGGGAGCTGGTTTTT.

The sample holds many counts of this clonotype. The CDR3 DNA reads as TGTGCCAGCAGCTTAGGGCCATATGGCTACACCTTC. This sequence encodes CASSLGPYGYTF. The chain recombines TRBV11-2 with TRBJ1-2; D gene uncertain. The V end lost 1 base, the J end lost 5 bases, and 5 bases lay between the germline ends. This CDR3 region has 12 residues. CDR1 SGHAT and CDR2 FQNNGV come from the germline V gene.

This clonotype came up many times. This chain links TRBV28 with TRBJ2-5; TRBD1 is a possible D gene (6 bases). Deletions cut 8 bases from V and 2 bases from J, with 15 bases between. CDR1 MDHEN and CDR2 SYDVKM come from the germline V gene. CDR3 size: 14 residues. In DNA, the CDR3 is TGTGCCAGCGGACTGATACAGGGACAAGAGACCCAGTACTTC. Translated: CASGLIQGQETQYF. The full variable domain, completed using reference TRBV28 and TRBJ2-5, is DVKVTQSSRYLVKRTGEKVFLECVQDMDHENMFWYRQDPGLGLRLIYFSYDVKMKEKGDIPEGYSVSREKKERFSLILESASTNQTSMYLCASGLIQGQETQYFGPGTRLLVL.

This clonotype was counted at least ten times. The rearrangement joins TRBV20-1 to TRBJ1-5, with a weak D call TRBD1 (5 bases). The CDR3 contains 14 residues. The ends were cut back, 2 bases at V and 1 base at J, with 9 bases in the middle. CDR1 and CDR2 (germline): DFQATT, SNEGSKA (reference sequence). CDR3 protein: CSARRGPSNQPQHF. DNA of the CDR3: TGCAGTGCTAGACGGGGCCCGAGCAATCAGCCCCAGCATTTT.

This clonotype was seen many times. This sequence joins TRBV29-1 and TRBJ2-5; TRBD1 aligns across 9 bases. V was clipped by 6 bases and J by 5 bases; unmatched bases: 10. The CDR3 spans 14 residues. The germline V gene encodes CDR1 SQVTM and CDR2 ANQGSEA. CDR3 sequence: CSVSTGGSWETQYF. CDR3 coding DNA: TGCAGCGTGTCCACAGGGGGCTCTTGGGAGACCCAGTACTTC.

Many counts were recorded for this clonotype. The gene calls are TRBV2 and TRBJ2-7; a weak D match, TRBD1 (5 bases). This CDR3 comprises 14 residues. CDR1 is SNHLY and CDR2 is FYNNEI in the germline V gene. V lost 3 bases to trimming and J lost 6 bases, with 15 bases between them. The CDR3 here is CASSDKSAGPEQYV. The DNA for the CDR3 is TGTGCCAGCAGTGATAAGAGTGCAGGGCCCGAGCAGTACGTC.

Ten or more counts support this clonotype. The CDR3 coding sequence is TGTGCCAGCAGTTTTGCGGGAGGCCAAGAGACCCAGTACTTC. It translates to CASSFAGGQETQYF. V is TRBV27 and J is TRBJ2-5; 8 bases agree with TRBD2. This CDR3 spans 14 amino acids. With V trimmed by 3 bases and J by 1 base, 1 base remained unmatched. Germline loops: CDR1 MNHEY, CDR2 SMNVEV (reference sequence).

This clonotype showed up many times. The J gene is TRBJ2-3, the V gene TRBV29-1, with 10 bases matching TRBD1. V shed 2 bases, J shed 4 bases, and the junction held 6 bases outside the gene matches. Germline V gives CDR1 SQVTM, CDR2 ANQGSEA. This CDR3 region has 15 residues. This chain's CDR3 is CSVERTGGEADTQYF. The CDR3 region has the DNA TGCAGCGTTGAACGGACAGGGGGGGAGGCAGATACGCAGTATTTT.

V usage is TRBV29-1 and J usage is TRBJ1-5; 7 positions match TRBD1. Per germline, CDR1 SQVTM and CDR2 ANQGSEA. Trimming at V came to 4 bases and at J to 4 bases, leaving 7 bases not matched to a gene. The CDR3 totals 14 residues. In DNA, the CDR3 is TGCAGCGTTGGAGACTACAGGGGTAATCAGCCCCAGCATTTT. This codes for CSVGDYRGNQPQHF.

The rearrangement joins TRBV6-1 to TRBJ1-1; D might be TRBD1 (5 bases). V lost 4 bases and J 1 base, leaving 7 bases between the germline ends. Per germline, CDR1 MNHNS and CDR2 SASEGT. The CDR3 spans 13 residues. The CDR3 region has the DNA TGTGCCAGCAGTGTTACAGGGAACACTGAAGCTTTCTTT. It encodes CASSVTGNTEAFF.

This clonotype was recorded many times. V gene TRBV20-1 combines with J gene TRBJ1-4, with a possible D match to TRBD1 (5 bases). V lost 6 bases to trimming and J lost 7 bases, with 12 bases between them. Per the germline V gene, CDR1 is DFQATT and CDR2 is SNEGSKA (reference sequence). The CDR3 has 12 amino acids. DNA for the CDR3: TGCAGTGCCGGGGCCCTGATTGAAAAACTGTTTTTT. The encoded protein is CSAGALIEKLFF.

The rearrangement links TRBV6-2 or TRBV6-3 to TRBJ1-2; D call uncertain. From germline, CDR1 is MNHEY and CDR2 SVGEGT. This CDR3 contains 12 residues. The CDR3 here is CAAGEMNYGYTF. The CDR3 bases are TGTGCGGCGGGAGAAATGAACTATGGCTACACCTTC.